Below are 19 T cell receptor beta chains sequenced from a single sample in a study of T cell responses to AZD1222 COVID-19 vaccine. Clones were read by immunoSEQ multiplex PCR, and TCRdb kept only the in-frame ones, dropping some. This table has more than 110,000 clones, 80% to 90% appearing once. The sequences come from peripheral blood, collected on day 0 of AZD1222 vaccination. These receptors came from an adult in good health.

CDR3 protein: CASSFSRRGTEAFF. As DNA, the CDR3 is TGTGCCAGCAGTTTTTCAAGAAGGGGCACTGAAGCTTTCTTT. This sequence joins TRBV27 and TRBJ1-1, with D possibly being TRBD1 (5 bases). Germline CDR1 reads MNHEY; CDR2 reads SMNVEV (reference sequence). The CDR3 extends over 14 amino acids. The germline V and J ends were trimmed by 3 bases and 4 bases, with 12 bases remaining between them.

This chain connects TRBV6-5 to TRBJ2-1; the D is unclear. V shed 6 bases and J shed 3 bases, with 9 bases lying between them. The CDR3 covers 13 residues. The V gene's germline CDR1 is MNHEY and CDR2 SVGAGI. The CDR3 coding sequence is TGTGCCAGCAGAACCCCCTACTACAATGAGCAGTTCTTC. Its protein is CASRTPYYNEQFF.

This sequence joins TRBV19 and TRBJ2-2, with 8 bases that match TRBD2. The CDR3 consists of 14 residues. Germline V gene lookup returns CDR1 LNHDA and CDR2 SQIVND (reference sequence). V trimming: 6 bases; J trimming: 3 bases; junction bases outside the gene matches: 3. Written as DNA, the CDR3 is TGTGCCAGTAGCGGACTAGCAGACACCGGGGAGCTGTTTTTT. Translation: CASSGLADTGELFF.

Written as DNA, the CDR3 is TGTGCCAGTAGTATCCTAGCGGGAACCCTGCGGGAGCAGTACTTC. Its translation is CASSILAGTLREQYF. The rearrangement joins TRBV19 to TRBJ2-7; 9 bases are a match to TRBD2. In germline, CDR1 is LNHDA, CDR2 SQIVND (reference sequence). Trimming took 3 bases from V and 7 from J; bases not matched to a gene: 10. The CDR3 has 15 residues.

The chain links TRBV4-3 to TRBJ1-2, with D unclear. Trimming cost V 4 bases and J 4 bases, with 16 bases left between them. The CDR3 loop spans 15 amino acids. Germline V CDR1 and CDR2: LGHNA, YSLEER. The CDR3 coding sequence is TGCGCCAGCAGCCGCGACACGAGCGGCGGCTATGGCTACACCTTC. Protein: CASSRDTSGGYGYTF.

V and J are TRBV2 and TRBJ2-7; D is ambiguous. CDR3 length: 14 amino acids. V was shortened by 2 bases and J by 2 bases, with 10 bases between the two germline ends. In germline, CDR1 is SNHLY, CDR2 FYNNEI. CDR3 DNA sequence: TGTGCCAGCAGTGAACCGGCAGCCACCTACGAGCAGTACTTC. As protein: CASSEPAATYEQYF.

This chain connects TRBV4-1 to TRBJ2-7; D may match TRBD1 or TRBD2 (5 bases each). V was cut by 3 bases and J by 2 bases, with 11 bases left in between. In germline, CDR1 is MGHRA, CDR2 YSYEKL. The CDR3 extends over 14 amino acids. CDR3: CASSHRQGPYEQYF. CDR3 sequence (DNA): TGCGCCAGCAGCCATCGTCAGGGACCCTACGAGCAGTACTTC.

The chain uses TRBV5-1 and TRBJ1-3; 7 bases are shared with TRBD1. The CDR3 is made up of 14 amino acids. V shed 6 bases and J 2 bases; nucleotides not matched to a gene: 5. The V gene's germline CDR1 is SGHRS and CDR2 YFSETQ. The CDR3 nucleotides read TGCGCCAGCACCGAGACAGGGACTGGAAACACCATATATTTT. It specifies CASTETGTGNTIYF.

This chain uses TRBV7-3 with TRBJ2-6; 7 bases match TRBD1. The CDR3 is 17 amino acids. Germline CDR1 is SGHTA and CDR2 is FQGTGA. V lost 2 bases, J lost 0 bases, and 4 bases stayed unmatched. Here the CDR3 reads CASSLSQGISGANVLTF. CDR3 nucleotide sequence: TGTGCCAGCAGCTTATCACAGGGGATCTCTGGGGCCAACGTCCTGACTTTC.

The V and J genes are TRBV5-1 and TRBJ2-7; TRBD1 is a possible D gene (7 bases). Germline CDR1 and CDR2: SGHRS and YFSETQ. This CDR3 is 15 amino acids long. V shed 2 bases and J shed 6 bases, with 18 bases lying between them. CDR3 coding DNA: TGCGCCAGCAGCTTTTCACGCTCCCAGGGGGGCGAGCAGTACTTC. Its protein product is CASSFSRSQGGEQYF.

The chain is built from TRBV6-2 or TRBV6-3 and TRBJ1-2; unclear D gene. CDR3 length: 14 amino acids. CDR1 MNHEY and CDR2 SVGEGT come from the germline V gene. V shed 2 bases and J shed 1 base, with 8 bases lying between them. The CDR3 reads CASSYDPLNYGYTF. The DNA of the CDR3 is TGTGCCAGCAGTTACGACCCTCTTAACTATGGCTACACCTTC.

A word on this clone: The identical CDR3 is also encoded by other nucleotide sequences in the sample. This rearrangement joins TRBV7-9 to TRBJ2-2; D unresolved. The length of the CDR3 is 14 residues. CDR1 and CDR2 from the germline V gene are SEHNR and FQNEAQ (reference sequence). V shed 1 base and J shed 5 bases, with 8 bases lying between them. The CDR3 region has the DNA TGTGCCAGCAGCTTAGAGGTGGGAACCGGGGAGCTGTTTTTT. This translates into CASSLEVGTGELFF.

The rearrangement uses TRBV28 and TRBJ1-5; D is unresolved. The CDR3 has 14 residues. Trimming left V 2 bases short and J 0 bases short, with 5 bases between. CDR1 MDHEN and CDR2 SYDVKM come from the germline V gene. The CDR3 DNA reads TGTGCCAGCAGTTTAGTTGGTAGCAATCAGCCCCAGCATTTT. This sequence encodes CASSLVGSNQPQHF.

This chain joins TRBV30 and TRBJ1-1; a possible D gene is TRBD1 (6 bases). V was cut by 6 bases and J by 1 base, with 18 bases left in between. The CDR3 runs to 15 residues. Germline V gene sequence: CDR1 GTSNPN, CDR2 SVGIG (reference sequence). In DNA form, the CDR3 reads TGTGCCTGTACTTCTAGGGGGTTGAAGAACACTGAAGCTTTCTTT. Protein product: CACTSRGLKNTEAFF.

CDR3: CASSVDGGETQYF. CDR3 nucleotides: TGTGCCAGCAGCGTAGATGGGGGAGAGACCCAGTACTTC. This rearrangement joins TRBV9 to TRBJ2-5; either TRBD1 or TRBD2 may fit D (5 bases each). The germline gives CDR1 SGDLS, CDR2 YYNGEE. With 0 bases removed from V and 4 bases from J, the gap between germline ends came to 7 bases. There are 13 residues in the CDR3.

Only a few counts were recorded for this clone. The V gene is TRBV28, the J gene TRBJ1-5; weak D call: TRBD1 (6 bases). Germline lookup yields CDR1 MDHEN and CDR2 SYDVKM. V was cut by 3 bases and J by 0 bases, with 12 bases left in between. This CDR3 spans 16 amino acids. DNA of the CDR3: TGTGCCAGCAGTTTCCACGAGGGACATAGCAATCAGCCCCAGCATTTT. This translates into CASSFHEGHSNQPQHF. Drawing the rest from reference TRBV28 and TRBJ1-5, the complete variable domain is DVKVTQSSRYLVKRTGEKVFLECVQDMDHENMFWYRQDPGLGLRLIYFSYDVKMKEKGDIPEGYSVSREKKERFSLILESASTNQTSMYLCASSFHEGHSNQPQHFGDGTRLSIL.

The CDR3 loop reads CASTPAARGGVTDTQYF. CDR3 coding DNA: TGTGCCAGCACCCCTGCCGCCCGGGGCGGTGTGACAGATACGCAGTATTTT. The rearrangement links TRBV21-1 to TRBJ2-3. TRBV21-1 is a known pseudogene. The CDR3 contains 17 residues.

This chain links TRBV5-1 with TRBJ2-1; TRBD1 matches 7 bases. This CDR3 spans 18 amino acids. The V segment lost 4 bases and the J segment 5 bases; nucleotides outside the gene matches: 18. CDR1 and CDR2 from the germline V gene are SGHRS and YFSETQ. The CDR3 DNA reads TGCGCCAGCAGCGTATTGGGGTTCCGGGACAGCGATAACAATGAGCAGTTCTTC. Its protein product is CASSVLGFRDSDNNEQFF.

This chain connects TRBV30 to TRBJ2-5; TRBD2 matches at 12 bases. With 3 bases clipped from V and 4 bases from J, the junction kept 3 bases outside the gene matches. Germline CDR1 GTSNPN, CDR2 SVGIG (reference sequence). The CDR3 loop spans 14 amino acids. The CDR3 loop reads CAWSTGLAGETQYF. For the CDR3, the DNA is TGTGCCTGGAGCACGGGACTAGCGGGAGAGACCCAGTACTTC.